The source of this T cell receptor (beta chain) is a study of cytomegalovirus exposure and HLA in healthy donors. Study outcomes and limitations: A later analysis linked a missense DCLRE1C variant to TCR beta V- and J-gene trimming. Analyses of presence and absence presupposed an approximately uniform sequencing depth across donors. Several of the most significant clusters appeared linked to common viral pathogens, based on a later analysis.

The PCR employed 60 Vbeta primers together with 13 Jbeta primers. Profiled with immunoSEQ multiplex PCR; TCRdb holds only in-frame clones, not every one. In the table there are around 140,000 clones, about 75% of which are singletons. The CDR3 runs to 13 residues. CDR1 and CDR2 (germline): SGHRS, YFSETQ. Between the trimmed V and J ends, which lost 4 bases and 7 bases, there was a span of 12 bases. In regard to this clone: Its antigen is still unknown.

The chain uses TRBV5-1 and TRBJ2-1; weak D call: TRBD2 (5 bases). The sequence derives from a man aged 30 to 39 in good health and CMV-seronegative. Sequenced sample: PBMCs. CDR3 sequence: CASSPKLGNEQFF. CDR3 coding DNA: TGCGCCAGCAGCCCGAAACTAGGGAATGAGCAGTTCTTC.